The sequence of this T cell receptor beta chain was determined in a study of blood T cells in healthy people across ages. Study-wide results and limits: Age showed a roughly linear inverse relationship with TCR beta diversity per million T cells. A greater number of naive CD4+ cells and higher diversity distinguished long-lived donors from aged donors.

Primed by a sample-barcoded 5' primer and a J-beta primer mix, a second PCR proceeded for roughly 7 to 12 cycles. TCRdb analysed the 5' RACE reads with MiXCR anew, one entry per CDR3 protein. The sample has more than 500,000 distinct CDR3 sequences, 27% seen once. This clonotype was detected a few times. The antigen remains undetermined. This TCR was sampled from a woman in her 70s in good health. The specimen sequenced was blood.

The CDR3 coding sequence is TGTGCCAGCAGCCTGGGGGGACAGAATAATGAAAAACTGTTTTTT. It is translated as CASSLGGQNNEKLFF. The chain carries TRBV7-9 and TRBJ1-4, with 7 bases identical to TRBD1. The CDR3 is 15 amino acids. V trimming: 5 bases; J trimming: 4 bases; junction bases outside the gene matches: 7. Germline lookup yields CDR1 SEHNR and CDR2 FQNEAQ (reference sequence).